The 27 T cell receptor beta chains in this list originate from one sample, sequenced in a study of early T cells in non-severe SARS-CoV-2 infection. MiXCR, applied by TCRdb to the 5' RACE reads, yields one record per CDR3 protein. The sample yields under 95,000 distinct CDR3 sequences, under 15% seen once. Sequenced material: whole blood. These receptors all come from an adult who was a healthcare worker with PCR-confirmed SARS-CoV-2 infection or an uninfected control (not recorded which).

The J gene is TRBJ2-7, the V gene TRBV27; tentative D call: TRBD2 (5 bases). With 4 bases removed from V and 7 bases from J, the gap between germline ends came to 17 bases. The CDR3 extends over 14 amino acids. Germline CDR1 MNHEY, CDR2 SMNVEV (reference sequence). The CDR3: CASSSRPGWEEQYF. In DNA form, the CDR3 reads TGTGCCAGCAGTTCACGACCCGGTTGGGAGGAGCAGTACTTC.

This clonotype was picked up many times. This chain connects TRBV7-2 to TRBJ2-6, with TRBD2 matching over 8 bases. Germline V gene data show CDR1 as SGHTA and CDR2 as FQGNSA. V dropped 5 bases and J dropped 0; count of bases not matched to a gene: 6. CDR3 length: 17 amino acids. Written as DNA, the CDR3 is TGTGCCAGCAGCCCCCCGGGGGGGTCCTCTGGGGCCAACGTCCTGACTTTC. It yields the protein CASSPPGGSSGANVLTF.

The table lists this clonotype with a few counts. This sequence joins TRBV12-3 or TRBV12-4 and TRBJ2-7; no clear D. V gave up 3 bases and J gave up 6 bases, with 6 bases separating them. The CDR3 covers 11 residues. The CDR3 coding sequence is TGTGCCAGCAGTTTTCAGACCGAGCAGTACTTC. This codes for CASSFQTEQYF.

The table lists this clonotype with a few counts. The chain employs TRBV11-2 and TRBJ2-1; a weak D match, TRBD1 (6 bases). Germline CDR1 reads SGHAT; CDR2 reads FQNNGV. Trimming stripped 2 bases from V and 0 bases from J, with 23 bases between. This CDR3 is built from 20 residues. Written as DNA, the CDR3 is TGTGCCAGCAGCTTAAATCAGGGGCTGGTAGTTGAGAGCTCCTACAATGAGCAGTTCTTC. Its translation: CASSLNQGLVVESSYNEQFF.

This clonotype was found many times. The V call is TRBV20-1, the J call TRBJ2-1; TRBD2 matches 7 bases. This CDR3 spans 15 amino acids. V lost 1 base, J lost 5 bases, and 8 bases stayed unmatched. Germline lookup yields CDR1 DFQATT and CDR2 SNEGSKA (reference sequence). The CDR3 spells CSARGLMGGNNEQFF. The CDR3 DNA reads TGCAGTGCTAGAGGGTTGATGGGGGGGAACAATGAGCAGTTCTTC.

The sample holds a few counts of this clonotype. The rearrangement uses TRBV10-3 and TRBJ2-7; 9 bases map to TRBD1. Germline V gene lookup returns CDR1 ENHRY and CDR2 SYGVKD. This CDR3 contains 14 residues. Trimming at V came to 6 bases and at J to 6 bases, leaving 9 bases not matched to a gene. In nucleotides, the CDR3 is TGTGCCATCAGCCCCGGGACAGGGACTCGCGAGCAGTACTTC. Its protein is CAISPGTGTREQYF.

This clonotype was detected only once. The chain joins TRBV29-1 to TRBJ2-7, with 8 bases aligning to TRBD1. The CDR3 length is 12 residues. Germline CDR1 and CDR2: SQVTM and ANQGSEA. Trimming cost V 4 bases and J 5 bases; bases outside gene matches: 4. The CDR3 protein is CSVGRQGNEQYF. CDR3 DNA sequence: TGCAGCGTTGGAAGACAGGGGAACGAGCAGTACTTC.

The chain links TRBV12-3 or TRBV12-4 to TRBJ1-1; no clear D. The CDR3 has 12 amino acids. The V and J ends lost 1 base and 10 bases respectively, with 10 bases between them. The CDR3 DNA reads as TGTGCCAGCAGTTTAGGGGAGCGGGGAGCTTTCTTT. As protein: CASSLGERGAFF.

This clonotype appeared many times. V and J are TRBV28 and TRBJ2-2; D is unclear. The germline V gene encodes CDR1 MDHEN and CDR2 SYDVKM. V lost 8 bases, J lost 6 bases, and 10 bases lay in between. The CDR3 loop spans 12 amino acids. CDR3 in amino acids: CASGPRPGELFF. The CDR3 bases are TGTGCCAGCGGACCAAGACCCGGGGAGCTGTTTTTT.

The J gene is TRBJ2-7, the V gene TRBV2; no clear D gene. This CDR3 comprises 10 residues. The V end lost 6 bases, the J end lost 7 bases, and 7 bases lay between the germline ends. CDR1 SNHLY and CDR2 FYNNEI come from the germline V gene. The DNA of the CDR3 is TGTGCCAGCAGATTATTTGAGCAGTACTTC. Protein product: CASRLFEQYF.

V usage is TRBV11-2 and J usage is TRBJ2-1; D uncertain. V lost 1 base and J lost 8, with 12 bases in between. CDR1 is SGHAT, CDR2 FQNNGV, per germline. The CDR3 is 14 residues long. CDR3 nucleotide sequence: TGTGCCAGCAGCTTAGGAACCCGACGGGATGAGCAGTTCTTC. Its protein is CASSLGTRRDEQFF.

The chain joins TRBV12-3 or TRBV12-4 to TRBJ1-1; possibly TRBD1 for D (5 bases). Trimming shortened V by 5 bases and J by 2 bases, and 21 bases separated the two germline ends. This CDR3 contains 17 residues. CDR3 region: CASSPVRWGEANTEAFF. The CDR3 DNA follows: TGTGCCAGCAGTCCCGTCAGGTGGGGGGAAGCTAACACTGAAGCTTTCTTT.

This clonotype was observed a single time. This chain connects TRBV12-3 or TRBV12-4 to TRBJ1-1; 10 nucleotides align to TRBD1. Losses at the gene ends were 6 bases for V and 3 bases for J; bases not matched to a gene: 13. This CDR3 is built from 17 residues. The CDR3 bases are TGTGCCAGCAGCTACCCCGGGACAGGGGACCCGTACACTGAAGCTTTCTTT. It encodes CASSYPGTGDPYTEAFF.

The sample holds a few counts of this clonotype. V and J are TRBV5-1 and TRBJ1-1, with D hard to call. Trimming stripped 4 bases from V and 3 bases from J, with 13 bases between. Germline V gene sequence: CDR1 SGHRS, CDR2 YFSETQ. CDR3 size: 14 residues. CDR3: CASSILPEDTEAFF. The CDR3 DNA reads TGCGCCAGCAGCATTTTACCGGAGGACACTGAAGCTTTCTTT.

V is TRBV6-6 and J is TRBJ1-6; D call uncertain. There are 14 residues in the CDR3. V lost 2 bases, J lost 5 bases, and 7 bases lay in between. Germline values: CDR1 MNHNY, CDR2 SVGAGI (reference sequence). DNA of the CDR3: TGTGCCAGCAGTTACGAACCCAATAATTCACCCCTCCACTTT. This sequence encodes CASSYEPNNSPLHF.

V gene TRBV28 combines with J gene TRBJ1-6, with a weak D call TRBD1 (6 bases). The CDR3 is made up of 15 amino acids. CDR1 is MDHEN and CDR2 is SYDVKM in the germline V gene. Trimming cost V 3 bases and J 9 bases, with 15 bases left between them. The CDR3 loop reads CASSLGGKESSPLHF. The DNA of the CDR3 is TGTGCCAGCAGTTTGGGGGGCAAGGAAAGTTCACCCCTCCACTTT.

This clonotype showed up many times. The V call is TRBV4-1, the J call TRBJ2-3; 9 bases agree with TRBD2. The CDR3 length is 14 residues. With 8 bases clipped from V and 4 bases from J, the junction kept 7 bases outside the gene matches. The germline V gene has CDR1 MGHRA and CDR2 YSYEKL. The DNA for the CDR3 is TGCGCCAGCGCCGGGACTAGCCTCTCAGATACGCAGTATTTT. The encoded protein is CASAGTSLSDTQYF.

A few counts support this clonotype. The J gene is TRBJ1-2, the V gene TRBV12-3 or TRBV12-4, with unresolved D. The CDR3 loop spans 15 amino acids. Trimming stripped 4 bases from V and 4 bases from J, with 16 bases between. CDR3 amino acids: CASSSGPGDSYGYTF. The CDR3 DNA reads TGTGCCAGCAGTTCCGGACCTGGGGATTCCTATGGCTACACCTTC.

This rearrangement joins TRBV5-1 to TRBJ1-3; D might be TRBD1 (6 bases). The CDR3 runs to 12 residues. The ends were cut back, 7 bases at V and 4 bases at J, with 9 bases in the middle. CDR1 is SGHRS and CDR2 is YFSETQ in the germline V gene. The CDR3 DNA reads TGCGCCAGCTCAGGGGACGGAAACACCATATATTTT. It codes for CASSGDGNTIYF.

This clonotype was detected ten times or more. The rearrangement joins TRBV5-1 to TRBJ2-3, with D perhaps TRBD1 (5 bases). The V gene's germline CDR1 is SGHRS and CDR2 YFSETQ. CDR3 length: 14 residues. Trimming shortened V by 6 bases and J by 5 bases, and 16 bases separated the two germline ends. CDR3 in amino acids: CASTWGREGDTQYF. The DNA of the CDR3 is TGCGCCAGCACTTGGGGCAGAGAAGGAGATACGCAGTATTTT.

CDR3 sequence reads: CASSSTRSPTGELFF. As DNA, the CDR3 is TGTGCCAGCAGCTCCACCCGGAGTCCCACCGGGGAGCTGTTTTTT. The gene calls are TRBV7-9 and TRBJ2-2; no firm D call. The ends were cut back, 4 bases at V and 4 bases at J, with 13 bases in the middle. Germline assignment: CDR1 SEHNR and CDR2 FQNEAQ (reference sequence). The CDR3 totals 15 residues.

V gene TRBV20-1 combines with J gene TRBJ1-3; 9 nucleotides line up with TRBD1. V lost 5 bases, J lost 9 bases, and 11 bases stayed unmatched. Germline CDR1 and CDR2: DFQATT and SNEGSKA (reference sequence). The CDR3 totals 14 residues. This chain's CDR3 is CSAPDRGRGRTIYF. DNA of the CDR3: TGCAGTGCTCCGGACAGGGGAAGGGGCCGCACCATATATTTT.

This clonotype has a handful of counts. The genes are TRBV4-3 and TRBJ2-5; D uncertain. The germline CDR1 and CDR2 sequences are LGHNA and YSLEER. V gave up 0 bases and J gave up 4 bases, with 6 bases separating them. This CDR3 is 13 amino acids long. The CDR3, as DNA: TGCGCCAGCAGCCAAGAGCTGGGAGAGACCCAGTACTTC. This translates into CASSQELGETQYF.

This clonotype was picked up a small number of times. The chain recombines TRBV20-1 with TRBJ2-4; 7 bases are a match to TRBD2. Germline-derived CDR1 and CDR2 are DFQATT and SNEGSKA (reference sequence). The CDR3 covers 16 residues. V lost 0 bases and J lost 6; bases outside the gene matches: 11. The DNA of the CDR3 is TGCAGTGCTAGAGATTCGTCGGGAGGAAACAGAAACATTCAGTACTTC. Translating gives CSARDSSGGNRNIQYF.

This clonotype appeared a few times. This chain connects TRBV5-1 to TRBJ1-2; weak D call: TRBD1 (5 bases). V lost 4 bases, J lost 0 bases, and 10 bases lay in between. This CDR3 is 14 amino acids long. Looked up from germline, CDR1 is SGHRS and CDR2 is YFSETQ. In DNA, the CDR3 is TGCGCCAGCAGCCCCGAGACAGCTAACTATGGCTACACCTTC. Protein sequence: CASSPETANYGYTF.

This clonotype was counted only a few times. V is TRBV4-1 and J is TRBJ2-1; the match to TRBD2 covers 11 bases. CDR1 MGHRA and CDR2 YSYEKL come from the germline V gene. The CDR3 consists of 16 residues. With V trimmed by 3 bases and J by 7 bases, 8 bases remained unmatched. CDR3: CASSQIAGGLWNEQFF. Here the CDR3 DNA reads TGCGCCAGCAGCCAGATAGCGGGAGGGCTCTGGAATGAGCAGTTCTTC.

This clonotype was picked up a small number of times. The chain links TRBV20-1 to TRBJ2-7; D call uncertain. Germline CDR1 DFQATT, CDR2 SNEGSKA (reference sequence). This CDR3 contains 11 residues. CDR3 nucleotides: TGCAGCCAATCGGTGGATTACGAGCAGTACTTC. Translated, it gives CSQSVDYEQYF.